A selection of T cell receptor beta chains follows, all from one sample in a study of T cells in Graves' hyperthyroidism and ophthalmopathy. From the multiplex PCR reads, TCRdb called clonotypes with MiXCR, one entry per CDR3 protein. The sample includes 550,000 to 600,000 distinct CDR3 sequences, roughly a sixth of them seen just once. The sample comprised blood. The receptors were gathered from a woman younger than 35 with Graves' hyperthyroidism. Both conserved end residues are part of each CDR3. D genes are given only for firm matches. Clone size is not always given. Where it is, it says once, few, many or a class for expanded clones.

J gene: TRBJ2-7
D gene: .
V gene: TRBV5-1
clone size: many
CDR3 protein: CASSLRAETTYEQYF
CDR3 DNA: TGCGCCAGCAGCTTGCGGGCAGAGACGACCTACGAGCAGTACTTC

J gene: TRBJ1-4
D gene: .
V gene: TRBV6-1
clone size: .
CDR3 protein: CASSPQGNNEKLFF
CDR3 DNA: TGTGCCAGCAGTCCCCAGGGCAATAATGAAAAACTGTTTTTT

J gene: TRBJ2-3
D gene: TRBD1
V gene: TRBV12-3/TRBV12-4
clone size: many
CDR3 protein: CASSSGQGPTDTQYF
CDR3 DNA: TGTGCCAGCAGTTCGGGACAGGGTCCCACAGATACGCAGTATTTT

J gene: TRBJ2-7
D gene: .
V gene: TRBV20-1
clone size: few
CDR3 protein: CSARFPRSLYEQYF
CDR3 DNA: TGCAGTGCTAGATTCCCTAGATCCCTATACGAGCAGTACTTC

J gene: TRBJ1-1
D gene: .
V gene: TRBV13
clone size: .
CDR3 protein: CASSTETPPNTEAFF
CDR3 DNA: TGTGCCAGCAGCACGGAGACACCTCCGAACACTGAAGCTTTCTTT

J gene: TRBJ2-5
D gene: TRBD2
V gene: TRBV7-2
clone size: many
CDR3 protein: CASSGTIDQETQYF
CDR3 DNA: TGTGCCAGCAGCGGGACTATCGACCAAGAGACCCAGTACTTC

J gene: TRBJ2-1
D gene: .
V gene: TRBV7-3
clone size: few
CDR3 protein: CASSLVAQGSHNEQFF
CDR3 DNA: TGTGCCAGCAGCTTAGTGGCACAGGGAAGTCACAATGAGCAGTTCTTC

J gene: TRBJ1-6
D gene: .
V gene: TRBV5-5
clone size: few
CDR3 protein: CASSLVQVATLHF
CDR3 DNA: TGTGCCAGCAGCTTGGTGCAAGTAGCTACCCTCCACTTT

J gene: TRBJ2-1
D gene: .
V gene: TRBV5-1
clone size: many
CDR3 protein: CASSLLANEQFF
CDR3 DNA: TGCGCCAGCAGCTTGCTGGCCAATGAGCAGTTCTTC

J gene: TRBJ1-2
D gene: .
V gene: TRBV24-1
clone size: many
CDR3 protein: CATSDLTYGYTF
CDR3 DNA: TGTGCCACCAGTGATTTGACCTATGGCTACACCTTC

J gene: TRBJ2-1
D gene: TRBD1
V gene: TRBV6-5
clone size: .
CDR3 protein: CASSYSDRGGNEQFF
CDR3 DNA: TGTGCCAGCAGTTACTCGGACAGGGGGGGCAATGAGCAGTTCTTC

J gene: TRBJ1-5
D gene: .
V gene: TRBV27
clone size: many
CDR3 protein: CASSLSGSNQPQHF
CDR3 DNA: TGTGCCAGCAGTTTATCGGGTAGCAATCAGCCCCAGCATTTT

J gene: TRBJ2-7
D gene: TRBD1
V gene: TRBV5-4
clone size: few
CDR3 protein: CASSSGQASLEQYF
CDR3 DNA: TGTGCCAGCAGCTCGGGACAGGCGTCCCTGGAGCAGTACTTC

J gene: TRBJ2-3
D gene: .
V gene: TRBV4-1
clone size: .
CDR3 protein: CASSQVTGLSNPDTQYF
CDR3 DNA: TGCGCCAGCAGCCAAGTTACAGGGTTGTCGAACCCAGATACGCAGTATTTT

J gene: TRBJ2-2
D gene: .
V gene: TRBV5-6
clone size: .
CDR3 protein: CASSLLEPGELFF
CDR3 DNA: TGTGCCAGCAGCTTGCTAGAACCCGGGGAGCTGTTTTTT

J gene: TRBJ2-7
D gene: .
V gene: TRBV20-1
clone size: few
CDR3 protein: CSASATSNYGQYF
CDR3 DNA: TGCAGTGCTAGTGCGACATCGAACTACGGGCAGTACTTC